This T cell receptor (beta chain) was found in a study of cytomegalovirus exposure and HLA in healthy donors (dated by TCRdb to 2017 to 2019). About the full investigation: A later analysis indicated that the roughly 120 validation repertoires were generated on the platform also employed for the 650 to 850 repertoires of the first cohort. The study aimed to test whether cataloging public T cell receptors could reveal signatures of past pathogen exposure. A separate validation cohort of roughly 130 different subjects was used in addition to the roughly 670-subject first cohort. To predict cytomegalovirus infection status, the study combined high-throughput TCR immunosequencing, statistical association of individual TCRs with disease status, and machine learning. Summary of the overall study and its limitations: Of the cluster scores, around 95% were above 0 in a later analysis, which found that TCRs clustered in the first cohort also tended to co-occur in the approximately 120 validation repertoires. A few of the identified cytomegalovirus-associated TCR beta chains were confirmed in vitro to be specific for cytomegalovirus antigens. In the study, around 150 TCR beta chains were listed as associated with cytomegalovirus. The authors suggested that the approach could potentially be extended to other disease states and immunological phenotypes. Cytomegalovirus status was reported to be diagnosed by the classifier with high specificity and sensitivity in both the original and validation cohorts. Across donors, most TCR sequences were observed very rarely, whereas some public TCRs were present in many individuals. The validation cohort had no HLA typing available for a later analysis, so co-occurrence within that cohort was assessed over all 110 or so repertoires.

Donors formed part of the validation cohort, which comprised 120 subjects and was distinct from the first cohort of 670 or so subjects. About this clone: The antigen it recognizes is unknown. Per-base qualities were not stored, and no clone one base away is much larger.

The CDR1 and CDR2 encoded by the germline V gene (reference sequence) are SEHNR and FQNEAQ. Taken from cysteine to phenylalanine, the CDR3 has 15 residues. Only the CDR3 portion is preserved as DNA: 45 bases, with reading frame beginning at the first base. V drops 4 bases and J drops 5 bases, leaving 15 bases in between. The receptor library was made with the immunoSEQ multiplex PCR assay. The original methods were these. A statistical classification framework was built to diagnose cytomegalovirus status from the catalog of TCR beta chain sequences. Imported from immuneACCESS, the table was reduced by TCRdb to in-frame sequences with V and J called. These copies leave out some clones; in studies compared against another copy, an unresolved V gene accounts for under half, and the cause of the remainder is not known. Clonal size and the V and J genes are those of that table, whereas D and trimming came from the DNA. This sample comprises around 75,000 clones, around four fifths of them detected only once. The top ten constitute 3% of the sample.

This receptor was taken from a man aged 25 to 45 in good health and CMV-seronegative. The rearranged chain carries TRBV7-9 and TRBJ2-1, with the D gene uncertain. The specimen sequenced was PBMCs. The CDR3: CASSSPLFDNNEQFF. The base sequence is TGTGCCAGCAGCTCCCCGTTGTTTGACAACAATGAGCAGTTCTTC. Extended through the reference TRBV7-9 and TRBJ2-1 proteins, this CDR3 yields the full variable domain: DTGVSQNPRHKITKRGQNVTFRCDPISEHNRLYWYRQTLGQGPEFLTYFQNEAQLEKSRLLSDRFSAERPKGSFSTLEIQRTEQGDSAMYLCASSSPLFDNNEQFFGPGTRLTVL.